Listed here is a single T cell receptor beta chain. Other DNA sequences from this sample encode an identical CDR3 as well. The data were taken from a study of blood T cell repertoires in COVID-19. V shed 1 base and J shed 0 bases, with 8 bases lying between them. CDR1 SGHRS and CDR2 YFSETQ come from the germline V gene. The CDR3 is 15 amino acids. As handled by the study authors: Scientists estimated how many nucleated cells there were by amplifying reference gene primers. Method: immunoSEQ multiplex PCR; TCRdb's copy keeps in-frame clones and lacks some. The DNA was the basis for D and trimming; V, J and clone size are from that table. The sample has a few hundred thousand clones; nearly 90% are singletons.

The sequencing input was peripheral blood. The sequence came from a woman aged 25 to 39 with COVID-19, enrolled during active disease. The rearrangement links TRBV5-1 to TRBJ1-5; the D is unclear. CDR3 region: CASSLTGLSNQPQHF. The CDR3 DNA reads TGCGCCAGCAGCTTGACGGGTCTTAGCAATCAGCCCCAGCATTTT. Filled out from reference TRBV5-1 and TRBJ1-5, the complete variable domain reads KAGVTQTPRYLIKTRGQQVTLSCSPISGHRSVSWYQQTPGQGLQFLFEYFSETQRNKGNFPGRFSGRQFSNSRSEMNVSTLELGDSALYLCASSLTGLSNQPQHFGDGTRLSIL.